The present T cell receptor (beta chain) was sequenced within a study of beta chain features in type 1 diabetes. For the study at large: Healthy donors and patients had similar age, gender and cell yields. Across every sample, around 98 million sorted cells were examined in total.

A heparinised blood draw that averaged about 110 mL was obtained once from each donor. CD45RO/CCR7/CD25/CD127/CD95/CD27 separated CD4+ naive, central memory, regulatory and stem cell-like memory cells by sorting. J lost 4 bases, V lost 0 bases, and 8 bases had no gene match. This CDR3 is built from 16 residues. Germline V CDR1 and CDR2: SGHAT, FQNNGV. All of the isolated RNA was reverse transcribed, so expressed TCRB transcripts were sequenced. Only in-frame clones appear in the TCRdb table, and some are missing; sequencing was by immunoSEQ multiplex PCR. The top ten clones hold approximately 0.016% of a sample with some 330,000 clones, roughly 11% of them seen once.

The chain employs TRBV11-2 and TRBJ1-1; 7 positions agree with TRBD1. Sample: naive CD4+ T cells from blood. The sequence came from a woman in her 30s in good health. As DNA, the CDR3 is TGTGCCAGCAGCTTAGATTTCAGGACAGGCAGCACTGAAGCTTTCTTT. It specifies CASSLDFRTGSTEAFF.